Shown below are 6 T cell receptor beta chains from a single sample sequenced in a study of cytomegalovirus exposure and HLA in healthy donors. The PCR had 60 Vbeta and 13 Jbeta primers. TCRdb's copy holds only in-frame clones and misses some; the assay was immunoSEQ multiplex PCR. The sample holds tens of thousands of clones. Sequencing input: PBMCs. Receptors were obtained from a woman between 25 and 40 years old in good health and CMV-seronegative.

The V gene is TRBV7-8, the J gene TRBJ1-2, with D possibly being TRBD1 (5 bases). V was shortened by 1 base and J by 4 bases, with 10 bases between the two germline ends. This CDR3 contains 14 residues. The germline V gene has CDR1 SGHVS and CDR2 FQNEAQ. CDR3 sequence: CASSLEGLAYGYTF. As DNA, the CDR3 is TGTGCCAGCAGCTTAGAGGGGCTCGCCTATGGCTACACCTTC.

The genes are TRBV5-5 and TRBJ2-2; 10 bases agree with TRBD2. CDR3 length: 18 residues. The trim removed 7 bases at V and 6 bases at J, leaving 18 bases unmatched. Germline loops: CDR1 SGHKS, CDR2 YYEKEE (reference sequence). The CDR3 DNA reads as TGTGCCAGCGGCCCTGATCTAGCGGGGGAACGGGCTCCCGGGGAGCTGTTTTTT. Its protein product is CASGPDLAGERAPGELFF. Combining the CDR3 with reference TRBV5-5 and TRBJ2-2 gives the whole variable domain DAGVTQSPTHLIKTRGQQVTLRCSPISGHKSVSWYQQVLGQGPQFIFQYYEKEERGRGNFPDRFSARQFPNYSSELNVNALLLGDSALYLCASGPDLAGERAPGELFFGEGSRLTVL.

V usage is TRBV4-3 and J usage is TRBJ1-6; D gene uncertain. V was pared by 4 bases and J by 9 bases, with 19 bases between. This CDR3 region has 16 residues. Germline-derived CDR1 and CDR2 are LGHNA and YSLEER. The CDR3 DNA follows: TGCGCCAGCAGCCGTATCTGGGGAGGCGGCGGTTCACCCCTCCACTTT. This encodes CASSRIWGGGGSPLHF.

The chain uses TRBV7-2 and TRBJ1-4; the D gene is possibly TRBD1 (5 bases). CDR3 length: 15 residues. V gave up 1 base and J gave up 8 bases, with 14 bases separating them. CDR1 is SGHTA and CDR2 is FQGNSA in the germline V gene. The CDR3 spells CASSLGGREYEKLFF. As DNA, the CDR3 is TGTGCCAGCAGCTTAGGAGGCAGGGAATACGAAAAACTGTTTTTT.

V is TRBV5-1 and J is TRBJ2-7, with a tentative D call TRBD1 (5 bases). V was cut by 2 bases and J by 2 bases, with 11 bases left in between. The CDR3 covers 14 residues. The V gene's germline CDR1 is SGHRS and CDR2 YFSETQ. The CDR3 region is CASSLWTSTYEQYF. CDR3 bases: TGCGCCAGCAGCTTATGGACATCTACCTACGAGCAGTACTTC.

CDR3 region: CASSPHGQGTDTQYF. The CDR3 DNA sequence: TGCGCCAGCAGCCCCCACGGACAGGGCACAGATACGCAGTATTTT. J is TRBJ2-3 and V is TRBV4-1, with 7 bases matching TRBD1. The CDR3 runs to 15 residues. With 4 bases clipped from V and 1 base from J, the junction kept 5 bases outside the gene matches. Germline loops: CDR1 MGHRA, CDR2 YSYEKL.